The rows below give T cell receptor beta chains drawn from one sample of a study of metastatic and nonmetastatic thyroid tumors. TCRdb re-analyzed the PCR reads through MiXCR. This sample has 26,000 or so clones, with around 16% found just once. Material: blood. The source of these receptors is a male donor with papillary thyroid cancer or a benign thyroid nodule (not recorded which). Some clones in this sample may be carry-over from other donors' samples. Both conserved end residues are part of each CDR3. Fields, in order: D gene, clone size, V gene, J gene, CDR3 DNA, CDR3 protein. A D gene is named only where the DNA matches it firmly. Rows may omit the clone size; those that give it use once, few, many or a size class.

NA	many	TRBV6-5	TRBJ2-3	TGTGCCAGCAGTTACTCAGTCCGTGCAGATACGCAGTATTTT	CASSYSVRADTQYF
NA	many	TRBV12-3/TRBV12-4	TRBJ1-2	TGTGCCAGCAGTTTTGGACAGAACTATGGCTACACCTTC	CASSFGQNYGYTF
TRBD2	many	TRBV6-1	TRBJ2-1	TGTGCCAGCAGTCCGATGGGACTAGCGGGAGGAAATGAGCAGTTCTTC	CASSPMGLAGGNEQFF
NA	many	TRBV30	TRBJ2-4	TGTGCCTGGGCCTCCCTGGGGGGGCCGATTCAGTACTTC	CAWASLGGPIQYF
TRBD1	many	TRBV6-6	TRBJ1-1	TGTGCCAGCACCTCAAGAGGGGGACAGGGGCTCGTTGGGAACACTGAAGCTTTCTTT	CASTSRGGQGLVGNTEAFF
NA	NA	TRBV11-2	TRBJ1-6	NA	CASSLVGEGTSYNSPLDF
NA	NA	TRBV6-1	TRBJ1-1	TGTGCCAGCATGCAGGTAAACACTGAAGCTTTCTTT	CASMQVNTEAFF
NA	many	TRBV10-2	TRBJ2-5	TGCGCCAGCAGTGGGACTTCAGGCCAAGAGACCCAGTACTTC	CASSGTSGQETQYF
TRBD2	many	TRBV6-1	TRBJ2-3	TGTGCCAGCGCCCGGGGGGGCCCAGATACGCAGTATTTT	CASARGGPDTQYF
NA	NA	TRBV7-2	TRBJ2-7	TGTGCCAGCAGCCCCCTAGCGTTGGACGCCTACGAGCAGTACTTC	CASSPLALDAYEQYF
TRBD1	many	TRBV28	TRBJ1-1	TGTGCCAGCAGTTTTTGGGTACCGGGACAGCTTGAAGCTTTCTTT	CASSFWVPGQLEAFF
TRBD1	many	TRBV19	TRBJ2-5	TGTGCCAGTACGGTACGGGACAGAGAGACCCAGTACTTC	CASTVRDRETQYF
TRBD2	many	TRBV4-2	TRBJ2-2	TGTGCCAGCAGCCAGTTTACCGGGACTAGCGGGGGCACCGGGGAGCTGTTTTTT	CASSQFTGTSGGTGELFF
TRBD2	many	TRBV4-1	TRBJ2-5	TGCGCCAGCAGCCAAACTAGCGGGGGCCTGCAAGAGACCCAGTACTTC	CASSQTSGGLQETQYF
NA	many	TRBV18	TRBJ1-1	TGTGCCAGCTCACGAGAACAGGTTACCAACACTGAAGCTTTCTTT	CASSREQVTNTEAFF
NA	many	TRBV14	TRBJ2-2	TGTGCCAGCAGCCAAGACTTTTTCGGGGGCACCGGGGAGCTGTTTTTT	CASSQDFFGGTGELFF
NA	many	TRBV20-1	TRBJ2-3	TGCAGTGCTAGGGGAGTCGGGGATACGCAGTATTTT	CSARGVGDTQYF
NA	few	TRBV12-3/TRBV12-4	TRBJ2-3	TGTGCCAGCAGTTTGTCGGCTACTAGCACAGATACGCAGTATTTT	CASSLSATSTDTQYF
TRBD1	many	TRBV11-2	TRBJ1-2	TGTGCCAGCAGTACAGGGGGCCATGGCTACACCTTC	CASSTGGHGYTF
NA	NA	TRBV11-2	TRBJ2-7	TGTGCCAGCAGCTATCCGGGCCTTCGTTACTACGAGCAGTACTTC	CASSYPGLRYYEQYF
NA	many	TRBV4-1	TRBJ1-2	TGCGCCAGCAGCCAAGGTTCCAGGGGTTCCTATGGCTACACCTTC	CASSQGSRGSYGYTF
TRBD1	few	TRBV6-1	TRBJ2-5	TGTGCCAGCAGTGACAGTCCGACGGACAGGTACCAAGAGACCCAGTACTTC	CASSDSPTDRYQETQYF
NA	many	TRBV6-4	TRBJ2-2	TGTGCCAGCAGTGAAGGCACCGGGGAGCTGTTTTTT	CASSEGTGELFF
NA	NA	TRBV5-8	TRBJ1-5	TGTGCCAGCAGCTTCTGCCAGGGGAGAGAGCCCCAGCATTTT	CASSFCQGREPQHF
NA	many	TRBV20-1	TRBJ1-5	TGCAGTGCTAGCCTCGGACAGTTCAATCAGCCCCAGCATTTT	CSASLGQFNQPQHF
NA	many	TRBV19	TRBJ1-2	TGTGCCAGTAGTACCAACGGGATGGGTGGCTACACCTTC	CASSTNGMGGYTF
NA	many	TRBV12-3/TRBV12-4	TRBJ2-5	TGTGCCAGCAGTCCCTCGGAGACCCAGTACTTC	CASSPSETQYF
TRBD1	NA	TRBV20-1	TRBJ2-2	TGCAGTGCTAGTGAACCGGGACAGGCTATCGCCGGGGAGTTGTTTTTT	CSASEPGQAIAGELFF
TRBD1	many	TRBV12-3/TRBV12-4	TRBJ1-1	TGTGCCCAGCAGCGACAGGGGCACACTGAAGCTTTCTTT	CAQQRQGHTEAFF
NA	few	TRBV27	TRBJ2-3	TGTGCCAGCAGTTTAAGAGTCCAGGGGACAGATACGCAGTATTTT	CASSLRVQGTDTQYF
TRBD2	few	TRBV4-2	TRBJ2-3	TGTGCCAGCAGCAAAGAATTAGCGGGAGGGCCAACAGATACGCAGTATTTT	CASSKELAGGPTDTQYF
NA	many	TRBV12-3/TRBV12-4	TRBJ1-5	TGTGCCAGCAGTACCCAGGGGTTAGCTCAGCCCCAGCATTTT	CASSTQGLAQPQHF
TRBD1	many	TRBV29-1	TRBJ1-1	TGCAGCGTAGCCTCCGGGACAGGGGGCTATACTGAAGCTTTCTTT	CSVASGTGGYTEAFF
NA	medium-sized	TRBV5-1	TRBJ2-2	TGCGCCAGCAGCTTGGAGGGCAGGGTCGACACCGGGGAGCTGTTTTTT	CASSLEGRVDTGELFF
NA	NA	TRBV20-1	TRBJ1-4	TGCAGTGCCCGACGTTCTTTTAATGAAAAACTGTTTTTT	CSARRSFNEKLFF
NA	NA	TRBV20-1	TRBJ1-1	TGCAGTGTTAGTGGGGACACTGAAGCTTTCTTT	CSVSGDTEAFF
TRBD2	many	TRBV11-1	TRBJ2-5	TGTGCCAGCAGCTTAGCAGCAGCGGGAGGCTGGAGGCAAGAGACCCAGTACTTC	CASSLAAAGGWRQETQYF
NA	few	TRBV7-3	TRBJ2-7	TGTGCCAGCAGCCTTGAATATTACGAGCAGTACTTC	CASSLEYYEQYF
TRBD1	NA	TRBV6-1	TRBJ1-1	TGTGCCAGCGGACAGGGAGAGAACACTGAAGCTTTCTTT	CASGQGENTEAFF
NA	many	TRBV7-3	TRBJ2-6	TGTGCCAGCAGCTTAAGTGCCCCAAGCTCTGGGGCCAACGTCCTGACTTTC	CASSLSAPSSGANVLTF
TRBD2	many	TRBV4-2	TRBJ2-3	TGTGCCAGCAGTCAGATCCTAGCGGGGGGCACAGATACGCAGTATTTT	CASSQILAGGTDTQYF
NA	many	TRBV20-1	TRBJ1-1	TGCAGTGCTAGAAATAGGGCCACCACTGAAGCTTTCTTT	CSARNRATTEAFF
NA	many	TRBV19	TRBJ2-5	TGTGCCAGTAGTATAGGAGGGGGGCAAGAGACCCAGTACTTC	CASSIGGGQETQYF
TRBD1	many	TRBV13	TRBJ2-7	TGTGCCAGCAGCTTGGGGTCCAACAGGGGGACCTCCTACGAGCAGTACTTC	CASSLGSNRGTSYEQYF
TRBD1	many	TRBV24-1	TRBJ1-2	TGTGCCACCAGTGATCCAGGGACAGGGGTCGCGGGTGACTATGGCTACACCTTC	CATSDPGTGVAGDYGYTF
NA	medium-sized	TRBV6-1	TRBJ1-2	TGTGCCACCGGAGGGACCTATGGCTACACCTTC	CATGGTYGYTF
NA	many	TRBV29-1	TRBJ1-1	TGCAGCGTTGAAGGGACAGAACTCAACACTGAAGCTTTCTTT	CSVEGTELNTEAFF
TRBD1	NA	TRBV20-1	TRBJ1-2	TGCAGTGCCCTTCTGGACAGGGGATATGGCTACAACTTC	CSALLDRGYGYNF
NA	many	TRBV27	TRBJ1-6	TGTGCCAGCAGCCTGTGGGATTCACCCCTCCACTTT	CASSLWDSPLHF
NA	many	TRBV3-1	TRBJ2-1	TGTGCCAGCAGGACCAGGGAGTACAATGAGCAGTTCTTC	CASRTREYNEQFF